These 14 T cell receptor beta chains came from one sample sequenced in a study of cytomegalovirus exposure and HLA in healthy donors. PCR employed 60 Vbeta and 13 Jbeta primers. Method: immunoSEQ multiplex PCR; TCRdb's copy keeps in-frame clones and lacks some. The sample has more than 150,000 clones; roughly 87% are singletons. Source material: PBMCs. The receptors come from a girl younger than two in good health and CMV-seronegative.

This chain joins TRBV9 and TRBJ2-7, with 8 bases that match TRBD1. V lost 4 bases and J lost 7; bases outside the gene matches: 7. Germline CDR1 and CDR2: SGDLS and YYNGEE. CDR3 length equals 13 residues. The CDR3: CASSPQGAREQYF. CDR3 sequence (DNA): TGTGCCAGCAGCCCCCAGGGGGCGCGGGAGCAGTACTTC.

The chain joins TRBV6-1 to TRBJ1-5; D call uncertain. The germline CDR1 and CDR2 sequences are MNHNS and SASEGT. This CDR3 region has 14 residues. V was trimmed by 9 bases and J by 0 bases, leaving 12 bases between them. The CDR3: CASRPGYSNQPQHF. The CDR3 DNA reads as TGTGCCAGTCGGCCAGGTTATAGCAATCAGCCCCAGCATTTT.

The rearrangement links TRBV27 to TRBJ2-1, with 9 bases identical to TRBD2. V was clipped by 2 bases and J by 4 bases; unmatched bases: 3. The CDR3 spans 15 residues. Germline V gene sequence: CDR1 MNHEY, CDR2 SMNVEV (reference sequence). CDR3 nucleotides: TGTGCCAGCAGTTTAGTTAGCGGGAGTTACAATGAGCAGTTCTTC. Amino acids: CASSLVSGSYNEQFF.

The genes are TRBV6-1 and TRBJ2-2; a weak D match, TRBD2 (5 bases). In germline, CDR1 is MNHNS, CDR2 SASEGT. V was clipped by 2 bases and J by 4 bases, with 20 bases between them. The CDR3 runs to 18 residues. The CDR3 DNA reads as TGTGCCAGCAGTGAACGAGCACCGGGGTACCCTTTCACCGGGGAGCTGTTTTTT. Protein product: CASSERAPGYPFTGELFF.

CDR3 sequence reads: CASSLASQGAYEQYF. The CDR3 DNA sequence: TGTGCCAGCAGCTTAGCGTCCCAGGGGGCCTACGAGCAGTACTTC. The J gene is TRBJ2-7, the V gene TRBV7-7, with 7 bases aligning to TRBD1. Germline V gene data show CDR1 as SSHAT and CDR2 as FNYEAQ (reference sequence). Trimming at V came to 0 bases and at J to 2 bases, leaving 4 bases not matched to a gene. The CDR3 consists of 15 residues.

This clone came up a few times. The V and J genes are TRBV9 and TRBJ1-3, with 11 nucleotides matching TRBD1. The germline V gene encodes CDR1 SGDLS and CDR2 YYNGEE. The CDR3 sequence is 14 residues long. J lost 8 bases, V lost 4 bases, and 5 bases had no gene match. CDR3 protein: CASSPGQGGDTIYF. CDR3 DNA sequence: TGTGCCAGCAGCCCGGGACAGGGGGGAGACACCATATATTTT.

The chain is built from TRBV29-1 and TRBJ2-3, with D possibly being TRBD2 (6 bases). Germline loops: CDR1 SQVTM, CDR2 ANQGSEA. This CDR3 region has 13 residues. The V end lost 6 bases, the J end lost 1 base, and 11 bases lay between the germline ends. CDR3 protein: CSVGRGGTDTQYF. The CDR3 nucleotides read TGCAGCGTAGGGCGGGGTGGCACAGATACGCAGTATTTT.

This clone was seen once. V gene TRBV6-1 combines with J gene TRBJ1-2; D remains ambiguous. V dropped 6 bases and J dropped 8 bases, with 10 bases sitting between them. This CDR3 spans 11 amino acids. Germline CDR1 MNHNS, CDR2 SASEGT. The CDR3 DNA reads as TGTGCCAGCAGAGCTCCATGGGGCTACACCTTC. Translated, it gives CASRAPWGYTF.

The genes are TRBV7-8 and TRBJ2-5, with D hard to call. The V end was cut by 0 bases, the J end by 5 bases, with 4 bases between. The CDR3 loop spans 12 amino acids. Germline assignment: CDR1 SGHVS and CDR2 FQNEAQ. CDR3 loop: CASSLARETQYF. The CDR3 bases are TGTGCCAGCAGCTTAGCTCGGGAGACCCAGTACTTC.

The chain employs TRBV7-2 and TRBJ2-7; D uncertain. Germline loops: CDR1 SGHTA, CDR2 FQGNSA. This CDR3 has 13 amino acids. V was trimmed by 2 bases and J by 5 bases, leaving 10 bases between them. As DNA, the CDR3 is TGTGCCAGCAGCTTAAATTTCCAGGACGAGCAGTACTTC. This translates into CASSLNFQDEQYF.

V usage is TRBV5-6 and J usage is TRBJ2-4; 13 nucleotides match TRBD2. Trimming at V came to 3 bases and at J to 6 bases, leaving 6 bases not matched to a gene. The germline gives CDR1 SGHDT, CDR2 YYEEEE. This CDR3 comprises 16 residues. CDR3 region: CASSSWTSGGSNIQYF. The CDR3 DNA is TGTGCCAGCAGCTCCTGGACTAGCGGGGGCTCAAACATTCAGTACTTC.

The CDR3 DNA reads TGTGCCAGCAGCCAAGATTTTCGCGGGGGGGCTTCCTACAATGAGCAGTTCTTC. It encodes CASSQDFRGGASYNEQFF. The rearrangement links TRBV4-2 to TRBJ2-1, with 9 bases aligning to TRBD2. This CDR3 comprises 18 residues. V shed 0 bases and J 1 base; nucleotides not matched to a gene: 7. In germline, CDR1 is LGHNA, CDR2 YNFKEQ.

V usage is TRBV2 and J usage is TRBJ1-5, with TRBD1 identical over 7 bases. Per the germline V gene, CDR1 is SNHLY and CDR2 is FYNNEI. The CDR3 has 13 residues. With 6 bases clipped from V and 4 bases from J, the junction kept 3 bases outside the gene matches. CDR3 DNA sequence: TGTGCCAGCAGGGGACAGAGTAATCAGCCCCAGCATTTT. This encodes CASRGQSNQPQHF.

This clone was seen a few times. The V call is TRBV18, the J call TRBJ2-7; TRBD2 matches at 8 bases. This CDR3 region has 15 residues. Trimming at V came to 6 bases and at J to 0 bases, leaving 7 bases not matched to a gene. Per the germline V gene, CDR1 is KGHSH and CDR2 is LQKENI. CDR3 sequence: CASSREVGISYEQYF. CDR3 DNA: TGTGCCAGCTCGCGGGAGGTAGGGATCTCCTACGAGCAGTACTTC.